The 25 T cell receptor beta chains reported below all come from one sample, sequenced in a study of a mutant IDH1 vaccine in newly diagnosed glioma. These TCRs are of unknown antigen specificity. The protocol was immunoSEQ multiplex PCR, while the TCRdb copy is restricted to in-frame clones and leaves out a portion. The sample lists some 63,000 clones; about 73% were seen once. Documented time point: week 35, safety follow-up. The investigators gave 300 ug of mutant IDH1 20-mer peptide in each vaccine dose, together with topical imiquimod. This specimen was PBMCs, taken from a glioma patient whose treatment included an IDH1 peptide vaccine. All receptors derive from a man in his fifties with glioma.

The J gene is TRBJ1-4, the V gene TRBV7-2; D is undetermined. The CDR3 sequence is 14 residues long. Deletions cut 5 bases from V and 10 bases from J, with 17 bases between. CDR1 and CDR2 from the germline V gene are SGHTA and FQGNSA. The CDR3 DNA sequence: TGTGCCAGCAGCCCCGAAGGTTGGGCGGGAAAACTGTTTTTT. Protein product: CASSPEGWAGKLFF.

The chain uses TRBV10-1 and TRBJ1-2; possible D gene TRBD1, 6 bases. The CDR3 runs to 13 residues. The germline gives CDR1 WNHNN, CDR2 SYGVQD (reference sequence). V gave up 4 bases and J gave up 8 bases, with 14 bases separating them. The CDR3 DNA is TGCGCCAGCAGTGGAGCCGCCGGGGGCGGCTACACCTTC. Translation: CASSGAAGGGYTF.

This clone occurred a few times. The chain has TRBV5-4 and TRBJ2-2; D possibly corresponds to TRBD1 (5 bases). V lost 0 bases and J 7 bases, leaving 10 bases between the germline ends. The CDR3 runs 14 residues. Germline lookup yields CDR1 SGHNT and CDR2 YYREEE (reference sequence). DNA for the CDR3: TGTGCCAGCAGCTTGGGGGGCGCGTTCGGGGAGCTGTTTTTT. Encoded protein: CASSLGGAFGELFF. Together with reference TRBV5-4 and TRBJ2-2, the CDR3 gives the full variable domain: ETGVTQSPTHLIKTRGQQVTLRCSSQSGHNTVSWYQQALGQGPQFIFQYYREEENGRGNFPPRFSGLQFPNYSSELNVNALELDDSALYLCASSLGGAFGELFFGEGSRLTVL.

J is TRBJ2-1 and V is TRBV5-1, with a possible D match to TRBD1 (6 bases). V shed 0 bases and J shed 6 bases, with 13 bases lying between them. The CDR3 contains 15 residues. In germline, CDR1 is SGHRS, CDR2 YFSETQ. The CDR3 reads CASSLDTGWGNEQFF. For the CDR3, the DNA is TGCGCCAGCAGCTTGGATACAGGGTGGGGCAATGAGCAGTTCTTC. The variable domain in full, completed from reference TRBV5-1 and TRBJ2-1, reads KAGVTQTPRYLIKTRGQQVTLSCSPISGHRSVSWYQQTPGQGLQFLFEYFSETQRNKGNFPGRFSGRQFSNSRSEMNVSTLELGDSALYLCASSLDTGWGNEQFFGPGTRLTVL.

The chain has TRBV20-1 and TRBJ2-1; D call uncertain. Trimming cost V 0 bases and J 9 bases, with 0 bases left between them. CDR3 length: 9 residues. Germline CDR1 and CDR2: DFQATT and SNEGSKA (reference sequence). The CDR3 here is CSARDEQFF. The CDR3, as DNA: TGCAGTGCTAGAGATGAGCAGTTCTTC.

V is TRBV7-8 and J is TRBJ2-1; TRBD2 matches 9 bases. CDR3 size: 17 residues. Germline CDR1 SGHVS, CDR2 FQNEAQ. V shed 6 bases, J shed 4 bases, and the junction held 13 bases outside the gene matches. The CDR3 sequence: CASSSRPTSGYYNEQFF. The CDR3 nucleotides read TGTGCCAGCAGTTCAAGACCGACTAGCGGTTATTACAATGAGCAGTTCTTC.

Only one count was recorded for this clone. This chain links TRBV4-2 with TRBJ2-6; 9 positions agree with TRBD1. V was clipped by 1 base and J by 2 bases; unmatched bases: 6. The CDR3 is 18 amino acids. CDR1 LGHNA and CDR2 YNFKEQ come from the germline V gene. This CDR3 is CASSQVGGTGPGANVLTF. CDR3 coding DNA: TGTGCCAGCAGCCAAGTAGGGGGGACAGGGCCTGGGGCCAACGTCCTGACTTTC.

The chain uses TRBV2 and TRBJ1-5, with D perhaps matching TRBD1 (6 bases). The CDR3 sequence is 16 residues long. Trimming cost V 6 bases and J 2 bases, with 17 bases left between them. Germline CDR1 SNHLY, CDR2 FYNNEI. CDR3 coding DNA: TGTGCCAGCAGGTACAGGGATGGTCCCGGCAATCAGCCCCAGCATTTT. As protein: CASRYRDGPGNQPQHF.

The chain combines TRBV13 with TRBJ2-5, with D possibly being TRBD2 (6 bases). This CDR3 is built from 15 residues. Germline loops: CDR1 PRHDT, CDR2 FYEKMQ (reference sequence). Trimming stripped 3 bases from V and 5 bases from J, with 16 bases between. Here the CDR3 DNA reads TGTGCCAGCAGCTTTAGATCCCGGGGGTGGGAGACCCAGTACTTC. Translated, it gives CASSFRSRGWETQYF.

This clone was found once. The rearrangement uses TRBV7-2 and TRBJ2-5; 7 bases agree with TRBD2. V shed 5 bases and J 1 base; nucleotides not matched to a gene: 4. Germline CDR1 reads SGHTA; CDR2 reads FQGNSA. The CDR3 has 14 residues. The CDR3 here is CASSPRTSQETQYF. Written as DNA, the CDR3 is TGTGCCAGCAGCCCCAGGACTAGCCAAGAGACCCAGTACTTC. Filled out from reference TRBV7-2 and TRBJ2-5, the complete variable domain reads GAGVSQSPSNKVTEKGKDVELRCDPISGHTALYWYRQSLGQGLEFLIYFQGNSAPDKSGLPSDRFSAERTGGSVSTLTIQRTQQEDSAVYLCASSPRTSQETQYFGPGTRLLVL.

The table lists this clone with a count of one. The gene calls are TRBV13 and TRBJ2-7; 7 bases align to TRBD1. Looked up from germline, CDR1 is PRHDT and CDR2 is FYEKMQ (reference sequence). CDR3 length: 14 amino acids. With V trimmed by 5 bases and J by 1 base, 5 bases remained unmatched. CDR3 nucleotide sequence: TGTGCCAGCAGCACTAACAGGGGATCCTACGAGCAGTACTTC. This translates into CASSTNRGSYEQYF.

The chain has TRBV6-1 and TRBJ2-7; the D gene is possibly TRBD1 (6 bases). V lost 4 bases and J lost 4, with 14 bases in between. In germline, CDR1 is MNHNS, CDR2 SASEGT. CDR3 size: 14 residues. The CDR3 coding sequence is TGTGCCAGCAGTGCAGCCGGGACACCATACGAGCAGTACTTC. It codes for CASSAAGTPYEQYF.

The chain carries TRBV28 and TRBJ1-5, with D possibly TRBD1 on 5 matching bases. Germline V CDR1 and CDR2: MDHEN, SYDVKM. V shed 7 bases and J shed 3 bases, with 19 bases lying between them. There are 16 residues in the CDR3. CDR3 sequence reads: CASNFPGTDFNQPQHF. In DNA, the CDR3 is TGTGCCAGCAATTTTCCCGGGACGGACTTCAATCAGCCCCAGCATTTT.

The chain is built from TRBV6-5 and TRBJ1-1; D possibly corresponds to TRBD1 (5 bases). Germline CDR1 reads MNHEY; CDR2 reads SVGAGI. Trimming shortened V by 2 bases and J by 3 bases, and 7 bases separated the two germline ends. CDR3 size: 13 residues. The CDR3 bases are TGTGCCAGCAGTTACGGGGGGGACACTGAAGCTTTCTTT. It encodes CASSYGGDTEAFF.

The sample holds a few counts of this clone. The chain recombines TRBV25-1 with TRBJ1-1, with 7 bases matching TRBD1. Germline CDR1 and CDR2: MGHDK and SYGVNS. The CDR3 is 14 residues long. The trim removed 4 bases at V and 5 bases at J, leaving 7 bases unmatched. In nucleotides, the CDR3 is TGTGCCAGCAGTGTGTCCAGGGGGGATACTGAAGCTTTCTTT. Translation gives CASSVSRGDTEAFF.

This CDR3 is CAISEGAQRDQPQHF. CDR3 DNA sequence: TGTGCCATCAGTGAGGGGGCCCAGAGGGATCAGCCCCAGCATTTT. This chain uses TRBV10-3 with TRBJ1-5, with D maybe TRBD1 (5 bases). The CDR3 spans 15 residues. From germline, CDR1 is ENHRY and CDR2 SYGVKD. V lost 2 bases and J lost 5, with 13 bases in between.

The chain has TRBV30 and TRBJ2-1; perhaps TRBD1 as D (6 bases). This CDR3 comprises 12 residues. In germline, CDR1 is GTSNPN, CDR2 SVGIG (reference sequence). V was clipped by 8 bases and J by 6 bases, with 14 bases between them. CDR3 nucleotide sequence: TGTGCCACCTCGAGAGGGGGCAATGAGCAGTTCTTC. It yields the protein CATSRGGNEQFF.

This chain joins TRBV2 and TRBJ2-3; tentative D call: TRBD1 (5 bases). V lost 8 bases and J 0 bases, leaving 9 bases between the germline ends. The germline V gene encodes CDR1 SNHLY and CDR2 FYNNEI. The CDR3 has 13 residues. As DNA, the CDR3 is TGTGCCAGCTATAGGGGCAGCACAGATACGCAGTATTTT. This codes for CASYRGSTDTQYF.

This rearrangement joins TRBV18 to TRBJ1-1, with TRBD1 matching over 7 bases. Germline-derived CDR1 and CDR2 are KGHSH and LQKENI. The CDR3 consists of 15 residues. The trim removed 2 bases at V and 4 bases at J, leaving 7 bases unmatched. The DNA of the CDR3 is TGTGCCAGCTCACCAGAAGGGGGCGCGGTCACTGAAGCTTTCTTT. Translating it yields CASSPEGGAVTEAFF.

The chain uses TRBV27 and TRBJ2-7; D remains ambiguous. This CDR3 is built from 15 residues. Deletions cut 5 bases from V and 0 bases from J, with 14 bases between. Germline V gene sequence: CDR1 MNHEY, CDR2 SMNVEV (reference sequence). The CDR3 DNA is TGTGCCAGCAGTCTAAAGGGATACTCCTCCTACGAGCAGTACTTC. Encoded protein: CASSLKGYSSYEQYF.

This chain connects TRBV7-2 to TRBJ2-7; D unresolved. The CDR3 covers 13 residues. Germline loops: CDR1 SGHTA, CDR2 FQGNSA. V shed 4 bases and J shed 0 bases, with 7 bases lying between them. This CDR3 reads CASSSTNSYEQYF. DNA for the CDR3: TGTGCCAGCAGCTCAACGAACTCCTACGAGCAGTACTTC.

In DNA, the CDR3 is TGCGCCAGCAGCCAGAGGGATACGCAGTATTTT. Its translation: CASSQRDTQYF. The chain carries TRBV5-1 and TRBJ2-3, with unresolved D. The CDR3 runs 11 residues. The germline V gene has CDR1 SGHRS and CDR2 YFSETQ. The V gene lost 4 bases and the J gene lost 6 bases, with 6 bases spanning the gap.

This chain links TRBV6-6 with TRBJ1-3, with TRBD1 identical over 7 bases. The trim removed 6 bases at V and 0 bases at J, leaving 8 bases unmatched. The CDR3 totals 16 residues. CDR1 and CDR2 from the germline V gene are MNHNY and SVGAGI (reference sequence). The CDR3 region is CASSHTGQSSGNTIYF. CDR3 nucleotides: TGTGCCAGCAGCCACACGGGACAGAGCTCTGGAAACACCATATATTTT.

CDR3 region: CASSFRRENTEAFF. DNA for the CDR3: TGTGCCAGCAGCTTTAGACGGGAAAACACTGAAGCTTTCTTT. The chain links TRBV7-8 to TRBJ1-1; unclear D gene. The CDR3 covers 14 residues. Germline assignment: CDR1 SGHVS and CDR2 FQNEAQ. V lost 3 bases to trimming and J lost 2 bases, with 10 bases between them. The whole variable domain, remainder taken from reference TRBV7-8 and TRBJ1-1, is GAGVSQSPRYKVAKRGQDVALRCDPISGHVSLFWYQQALGQGPEFLTYFQNEAQLDKSGLPSDRFFAERPEGSVSTLKIQRTQQEDSAVYLCASSFRRENTEAFFGQGTRLTVV.

The rearrangement links TRBV9 to TRBJ1-1, with D possibly TRBD1 on 6 matching bases. Germline lookup yields CDR1 SGDLS and CDR2 YYNGEE. The CDR3 is made up of 15 amino acids. Trimming left V 6 bases short and J 4 bases short, with 19 bases between. CDR3 protein: CASTPGGGGATEAFF. CDR3 sequence (DNA): TGTGCCAGCACCCCAGGAGGAGGGGGGGCCACTGAAGCTTTCTTT.